These T cell receptor beta chains were read from a single sample in a study of T cell responses to AZD1222 COVID-19 vaccine. The method was immunoSEQ multiplex PCR; TCRdb's version includes in-frame clones alone and lacks a portion of them. The sample lists 100,000 to 150,000 clones; around 80% were seen once. The source material was peripheral blood, sampled 28 days after the second AZD1222 dose. These TCRs come from an adult who received the AZD1222 COVID-19 vaccine. The CDR3 runs from the conserved cysteine through the conserved F or W. The D gene is left open where the match is weak. Expanded clones are given a class, and other clones once, few, many or no size at all.

v_call	d_call	j_call	clone_size	cdr3_aa	cdr3_nt
TRBV4-1	-	TRBJ1-1	-	CASSQSLFGYGKLVNTEAFF	TGCGCCAGCAGCCAATCTCTGTTTGGGTACGGGAAGTTGGTGAACACTGAAGCTTTCTTT
TRBV5-6	TRBD1	TRBJ2-1	-	CASNRQGPSYYNEQFF	TGTGCCAGCAACAGACAGGGGCCCTCATACTACAATGAGCAGTTCTTC
TRBV7-9	-	TRBJ1-1	-	CASSLSQGLNTEAFF	TGTGCCAGCAGCTTATCACAGGGACTGAACACTGAAGCTTTCTTT
TRBV18	-	TRBJ1-2	-	CASSPPGGGGYTF	TGTGCCAGCTCACCACCGGGAGGAGGTGGCTACACCTTC
TRBV9	TRBD1	TRBJ2-6	-	CASSVGQGPGANVLTF	TGTGCCAGCAGCGTCGGACAGGGCCCCGGGGCCAACGTCCTGACTTTC
TRBV9	TRBD2	TRBJ2-3	-	CASSLQIAGGTDTQYF	TGTGCCAGCAGCCTCCAGATAGCGGGGGGGACAGATACGCAGTATTTT
TRBV9	-	TRBJ2-7	few	CASSVGGYEQYF	TGTGCCAGCAGCGTAGGTGGTTACGAGCAGTACTTC
TRBV6-5	-	TRBJ1-1	few	CASSYSPSWVQAFF	TGTGCCAGCAGTTACTCCCCCTCCTGGGTACAGGCTTTCTTT
TRBV29-1	-	TRBJ2-5	-	CSVESGARGTQYF	TGCAGCGTTGAATCCGGGGCCCGTGGGACCCAGTACTTC
TRBV5-6	-	TRBJ1-5	-	CASSFGGQPQHF	TGTGCCAGCAGTTTCGGTGGCCAGCCCCAGCATTTT
TRBV2	TRBD1	TRBJ2-2	-	CATTGTGFTGELFF	TGTGCCACTACCGGGACAGGGTTTACCGGGGAGCTGTTTTTT
TRBV6-1	-	TRBJ1-1	-	CASTPGGTEAFF	TGTGCCAGCACCCCCGGTGGCACTGAAGCTTTCTTT
TRBV5-6	-	TRBJ1-2	-	CASSIGSYYGYTF	TGTGCCAGCAGCATCGGGAGTTACTATGGCTACACCTTC
TRBV6-5	-	TRBJ1-2	-	CASSYSGEAGGYTF	TGTGCCAGCAGTTACTCTGGGGAAGCGGGTGGCTACACCTTC